This section outlines one T cell receptor (beta chain) sequence together with its context. The data originate from a study of shared clonotypes between healthy human individuals. CDR1 is MDHEN, CDR2 SYDVKM, per germline. The germline V and J ends were trimmed by 3 bases and 2 bases, with 8 bases remaining between them. The CDR3 runs to 15 residues. Profiled with immunoSEQ multiplex PCR; TCRdb holds only in-frame clones, not every one. The sample shows about a million clones, roughly 80% of them seen only once. The TCR sequence derives from a man between 18 and 35 years old in good health. Some clones in this sample may be carry-over from other donors' samples. This chain links TRBV28 with TRBJ2-6, with unresolved D. Specimen: memory CD4+ T cells from PBMCs. Indicated subset: CD45RA-negative fraction. CDR3 nucleotide sequence: TGTGCCAGCAGTTTTTTTGGTGCTGGGGCCAACGTCCTGACTTTC. Its protein product is CASSFFGAGANVLTF.